Each of the 19 T cell receptor beta chains below was sequenced from the same sample in a study of a mutant IDH1 vaccine in newly diagnosed glioma. The data were produced by immunoSEQ multiplex PCR, yet TCRdb's version contains in-frame clones alone and is incomplete. The data show just under 95,000 clones, over 75% seen once. Time point in this sample: baseline, week 1 (first vaccination visit). Treatment noted: pre-vaccination baseline after standard-of-care therapy. The source material was PBMCs, sampled from a glioma patient treated with radiotherapy, temozolomide or both. Every receptor here comes from a man aged 40-50 years with glioma.

V usage is TRBV11-1 and J usage is TRBJ2-7, with TRBD2 identical over 10 bases. In germline, CDR1 is SGHAT, CDR2 FQDESV (reference sequence). This CDR3 region has 16 residues. With V trimmed by 2 bases and J by 7 bases, 11 bases remained unmatched. The CDR3 reads CASSLSTASGSGEQYF. The DNA of the CDR3 is TGTGCCAGCAGCTTATCGACGGCTAGCGGGAGTGGAGAGCAGTACTTC.

The gene calls are TRBV18 and TRBJ2-1, with TRBD1 as a possible D gene (5 bases). The CDR3 loop spans 15 amino acids. Germline lookup yields CDR1 KGHSH and CDR2 LQKENI. The germline V and J ends were trimmed by 0 bases and 0 bases, with 6 bases remaining between them. CDR3 amino acids: CASSPPGLSYNEQFF. The CDR3, as DNA: TGTGCCAGCTCACCACCGGGGCTCTCCTACAATGAGCAGTTCTTC.

This clone is judged medium-sized. V is TRBV7-3 and J is TRBJ2-7; the match to TRBD2 covers 7 bases. This CDR3 spans 14 amino acids. V lost 2 bases to trimming and J lost 6 bases; unmatched junction nucleotides: 7. Germline assignment: CDR1 SGHTA and CDR2 FQGTGA. For the CDR3, the DNA is TGTGCCAGCAGCTTAGGCGGGAGTCATTTCGAGCAGTACTTC. Residues: CASSLGGSHFEQYF.

This clone came up once. The chain recombines TRBV4-1 with TRBJ2-7; 7 nucleotides align to TRBD1. The CDR3 spans 14 residues. The germline V gene has CDR1 MGHRA and CDR2 YSYEKL. V lost 1 base and J lost 4; bases outside the gene matches: 4. This chain's CDR3 is CASSQATGAYEQYF. In DNA, the CDR3 is TGCGCCAGCAGCCAAGCAACAGGGGCGTACGAGCAGTACTTC.

This clone was recorded only once. The chain links TRBV29-1 to TRBJ2-2, with TRBD1 identical over 8 bases. This CDR3 region has 15 residues. Germline assignment: CDR1 SQVTM and CDR2 ANQGSEA. V gave up 6 bases and J gave up 6 bases; unmatched junction bases: 12. The CDR3 coding sequence is TGCAGCGTCGAACCTGCGACAGGGGCCTCCGGGGAGCTGTTTTTT. As protein: CSVEPATGASGELFF.

The genes are TRBV25-1 and TRBJ2-7, with 9 bases aligning to TRBD1. This CDR3 is 13 amino acids long. Germline V gene data show CDR1 as MGHDK and CDR2 as SYGVNS. J gave up 5 bases and V 7 bases, and 6 bases lay outside the gene matches. CDR3 nucleotide sequence: TGTGCCAGCACAAGGACAGGGGTTGACGAGCAGTACTTC. Translating gives CASTRTGVDEQYF.

The chain joins TRBV9 to TRBJ2-3; TRBD2 matches at 12 bases. The CDR3 is 17 residues long. V gave up 1 base and J gave up 5 bases; unmatched junction bases: 8. The germline gives CDR1 SGDLS, CDR2 YYNGEE. The CDR3 loop is CASSVTPGLAGLDTQYF. CDR3 bases: TGTGCCAGCAGCGTAACACCGGGACTAGCGGGTTTAGATACGCAGTATTTT.

The CDR3 bases are TGTGCCAGCAGCTCTCGGTCGGGGAAGTTTAGCACAGATACGCAGTATTTT. It codes for CASSSRSGKFSTDTQYF. The chain employs TRBV7-2 and TRBJ2-3, with TRBD2 as a possible D gene (5 bases). Germline CDR1 reads SGHTA; CDR2 reads FQGNSA. V lost 4 bases, J lost 0 bases, and 17 bases lay in between. CDR3 length: 17 amino acids.

The gene calls are TRBV10-2 and TRBJ2-1, with TRBD2 matching over 15 bases. V dropped 1 base and J dropped 10; count of bases not matched to a gene: 5. The CDR3 has 16 residues. Germline V gene sequence: CDR1 WSHSY, CDR2 SAAADI. CDR3 protein: CASSEWRTSGRAEQFF. Here the CDR3 DNA reads TGCGCCAGCAGTGAGTGGCGGACTAGCGGGAGGGCGGAGCAGTTCTTC.

The genes are TRBV18 and TRBJ2-3, with 11 nucleotides matching TRBD2. CDR1 and CDR2 from the germline V gene are KGHSH and LQKENI. V trimming: 6 bases; J trimming: 2 bases; junction bases outside the gene matches: 7. The length of the CDR3 is 16 residues. In nucleotides, the CDR3 is TGTGCCAGCTCCCTCGGTAGCGGGGGGGCCACAGATACGCAGTATTTT. It translates to CASSLGSGGATDTQYF.

Concerning this clone: Germline is not matched at one junction end, which may reflect a read error. The chain recombines TRBV7-7 with TRBJ2-3; 11 nucleotides match TRBD1. The CDR3 length is 15 residues. Looked up from germline, CDR1 is SSHAT and CDR2 is FNYEAQ (reference sequence). The CDR3 coding sequence is TGTGCTAGCAGCGTTACGGGACAGGGGGTAGATACGCAGTATTTT. Translating gives CASSVTGQGVDTQYF.

The chain is built from TRBV4-3 and TRBJ2-5; 8 nucleotides align to TRBD2. Germline lookup yields CDR1 LGHNA and CDR2 YSLEER. The CDR3 is 16 residues long. V shed 0 bases and J 5 bases; nucleotides not matched to a gene: 8. In DNA, the CDR3 is TGCGCCAGCAGCCAAGATGTGGCGGGGGGCGGTGAGACCCAGTACTTC. It yields the protein CASSQDVAGGGETQYF.

The rearrangement links TRBV18 to TRBJ1-2; D is perhaps TRBD1 (6 bases). The CDR3 sequence is 14 residues long. CDR1 is KGHSH, CDR2 LQKENI, per germline. Trimming removed 2 bases from V and 4 bases from J, with 11 bases in between. CDR3 nucleotides: TGTGCCAGCTCACCATTACAGGGTACCTATGGCTACACCTTC. Protein: CASSPLQGTYGYTF.

V gene TRBV5-1 combines with J gene TRBJ1-1; perhaps TRBD1 as D (5 bases). The length of the CDR3 is 13 residues. Looked up from germline, CDR1 is SGHRS and CDR2 is YFSETQ. Trimming left V 5 bases short and J 4 bases short, with 12 bases between. CDR3 loop: CASRGELGTEAFF. Written as DNA, the CDR3 is TGCGCCAGCAGAGGGGAGTTGGGCACTGAAGCTTTCTTT.

The sample holds one count of this clone. The chain combines TRBV30 with TRBJ2-3, with 9 positions matching TRBD2. This CDR3 comprises 13 residues. The germline gives CDR1 GTSNPN, CDR2 SVGIG (reference sequence). Trimming removed 4 bases from V and 5 bases from J; junction bases left unmatched: 4. CDR3 nucleotides: TGTGCCTGGACTAGCGGGACCCGAGATACGCAGTATTTT. Amino acid sequence: CAWTSGTRDTQYF.

The chain employs TRBV19 and TRBJ2-6; D is uncertain. Per germline, CDR1 LNHDA and CDR2 SQIVND (reference sequence). The CDR3 runs 17 residues. Between the trimmed V and J ends, which lost 6 bases and 1 base, there was a span of 16 bases. The CDR3 DNA is TGTGCCAGTAGCCATCTCGCTTCACGATCTGGGGCCAACGTCCTGACTTTC. Translated: CASSHLASRSGANVLTF. The entire variable domain, with the rest obtained from reference TRBV19 and TRBJ2-6, is as follows: DGGITQSPKYLFRKEGQNVTLSCEQNLNHDAMYWYRQDPGQGLRLIYYSQIVNDFQKGDIAEGYSVSREKKESFPLTVTSAQKNPTAFYLCASSHLASRSGANVLTFGAGSRLTVL.

The V gene is TRBV7-9, the J gene TRBJ2-1, with D tentatively TRBD2 (6 bases). V was pared by 5 bases and J by 2 bases, with 16 bases between. Per the germline V gene, CDR1 is SEHNR and CDR2 is FQNEAQ (reference sequence). CDR3 length equals 16 residues. CDR3 sequence reads: CASSPDRGRPYNEQFF. The CDR3 DNA follows: TGTGCCAGCAGCCCCGACCGGGGGAGGCCCTACAATGAGCAGTTCTTC.

V gene TRBV30 combines with J gene TRBJ1-2; D gene uncertain. The CDR3 length is 12 residues. Germline CDR1 and CDR2: GTSNPN and SVGIG (reference sequence). V was pared by 2 bases and J by 3 bases, with 7 bases between. CDR3 DNA sequence: TGTGCCTGGAGTAGCGCGGACTATGGCTACACCTTC. This codes for CAWSSADYGYTF.

This clone showed up just a few times. The V call is TRBV4-2, the J call TRBJ1-4; the match to TRBD1 covers 10 bases. The junction had 8 bases not matched to a gene; V was cut back by 4 bases and J by 6 bases. The CDR3 consists of 16 residues. The germline CDR1 and CDR2 sequences are LGHNA and YNFKEQ. In DNA form, the CDR3 reads TGTGCCAGCAGCCTACGGGGGGGGACAGGGGATGAAAAACTGTTTTTT. It yields the protein CASSLRGGTGDEKLFF.